A selection of T cell receptor beta chains follows, all from one sample in a study of cytomegalovirus exposure and HLA in healthy donors. Using immunoSEQ multiplex PCR, the repertoire was profiled, and TCRdb retains in-frame clones only, with some absent. The table lists about 160,000 clones, roughly 80% of them singletons, with around 1% in the top ten. The specimen sequenced was PBMCs. These receptors all come from a young man in good health and CMV-seronegative. The CDR3 runs from the conserved cysteine through the conserved F or W. The D gene is left open where the match is weak. Clone size is given for some rows only: seen once, a few or many times, or a class if the clone is expanded.

TRBD1 TRBJ1-1 TRBV4-1 NA TGCGCCAGCAGCCCCGGGACAGTAATTGAAGCTTTCTTT CASSPGTVIEAFF
TRBD2 TRBJ2-3 TRBV30 NA TGTGCCTGGAGTAGGGTCCTCTTAGCGGGAGGCACAGATATGCAGTATTTT CAWSRVLLAGGTDMQYF
TRBD1 TRBJ1-4 TRBV7-6 few TGTGCCAGCAGCTCAAGACCCGGGGACAGGGCTGAAAAACTGTTTTTT CASSSRPGDRAEKLFF
TRBD1 TRBJ2-7 TRBV19 NA TGTGCCAGTAGTCAGGACAGGGGGCTTTTGGAGCAGTACTTC CASSQDRGLLEQYF
NA TRBJ2-7 TRBV19 NA TGTGCCAGTAGTATGGGGGCAGGGGCGAGCTACGAGCAGTACTTC CASSMGAGASYEQYF
TRBD2 TRBJ2-7 TRBV30 few TGTGCCTGGAGTGTATTGAAGCGGGGGTTGGCTCTTTACGAGCAGTACTTC CAWSVLKRGLALYEQYF
TRBD2 TRBJ2-7 TRBV7-9 NA TGTGCCAGCGCGCTAGACGGGACTAGCGTGTTCTTC CASALDGTSVFF
TRBD1 TRBJ1-2 TRBV5-1 NA TGCGCCAGCAGCTGGGGGACAGGGTTTGACTATGGCTACACCTTC CASSWGTGFDYGYTF
TRBD1 TRBJ2-7 TRBV4-1 NA TGCGCCAGCAGCCAAGCGGACAGGGAGATCAGCGAGCAGTACTTC CASSQADREISEQYF
NA TRBJ1-5 TRBV10-1 NA TGCGCCAGCAGTACAGCTTTCAATCAGCCCCAGCATTTT CASSTAFNQPQHF
TRBD1 TRBJ1-1 TRBV2 NA TGTGCCAGCAGTGAGGGACAGGGGGTGGGTGAAGCTTTCTTT CASSEGQGVGEAFF
TRBD1 TRBJ1-1 TRBV6-5 NA TGTGCCAGCAGTTACTCTACAGGGGGTATACGATTTGAAGCTTTCTTT CASSYSTGGIRFEAFF
TRBD1 TRBJ2-7 TRBV4-1 NA TGCGCCAGCAGCCAAGTACAGGGGGACTACGAGCAGTACTTC CASSQVQGDYEQYF
TRBD1 TRBJ1-6 TRBV13 NA TGTGCCAGCAGCTTAGGCGGCAGGGGGCGGGTGAATAATTCACCCCTCCACTTT CASSLGGRGRVNNSPLHF
NA TRBJ1-4 TRBV7-9 NA TGTGCCAGCAGCTTTGGGGGGAAGGAAAAACTGTTTTTT CASSFGGKEKLFF
NA TRBJ1-1 TRBV19 NA TGTGCCAGTATGGGGGGGGACTACACTGAAGCTTTCTTT CASMGGDYTEAFF
TRBD1 TRBJ1-2 TRBV19 NA TGTGCCAGTAGCCCCCTCAGGGGGCGCAACTATGGCTACACCTTC CASSPLRGRNYGYTF
NA TRBJ2-7 TRBV15 NA TGTGCCACCAGCCCCGGGAGCTACTACGAGCAGTACTTC CATSPGSYYEQYF
TRBD1 TRBJ1-5 TRBV7-8 NA TGTGCCAGCAGCACCCGCGGACAGGGACGAAATCAGCCCCAGCATTTT CASSTRGQGRNQPQHF
NA TRBJ1-1 TRBV29-1 NA TGCAGCGTTGCCCGCGTCACTGAAGCTTTCTTT CSVARVTEAFF
NA TRBJ1-1 TRBV30 few TGTGCCTGGAGTGTAACGGCCAGACGAGGAACTGAAGCTTTCTTT CAWSVTARRGTEAFF
TRBD1 TRBJ2-7 TRBV9 once TGTGCCAGCAGCGCAAGGGACAGGGGGCGCGAGCAGTACTTC CASSARDRGREQYF